This TCR beta chain was sequenced in a study of cytomegalovirus exposure and HLA in healthy donors. Study overall: Within the Caucasian-associated ancestry cluster were around 81% of the approximately 390 genotyped donors.

60 Vbeta and 13 Jbeta primers were used in PCR. Repertoires were generated with immunoSEQ multiplex PCR, while TCRdb's copy carries only in-frame clones and drops some. The sample has 60,000 to 70,000 clones; approximately 71% are singletons. The V end was cut by 1 base, the J end by 2 bases, with 6 bases between. CDR1 and CDR2 (germline): SGHRS, YFSETQ. The CDR3 loop spans 13 amino acids. The sample was PBMCs. V is TRBV5-1 and J is TRBJ1-1; the D is unclear. The clonotype comes from a man aged 50 to 59 in good health and CMV-seropositive. DNA for the CDR3: TGCGCCAGCAGCTTGACGACTAACACTGAAGCTTTCTTT. Its translation is CASSLTTNTEAFF.